The TCR beta chain described here comes from a study of cytomegalovirus exposure and HLA in healthy donors. This clone was seen only a few times. The target antigen is unknown. In the PCR, 60 Vbeta and 13 Jbeta primers were used. Profiled with immunoSEQ multiplex PCR; TCRdb holds only in-frame clones, not every one. The sample holds fewer than 120,000 clones; over 65% are singletons and the top ten take roughly an eighth. Findings and limits, study-wide: Judged likely to be a sequencing artifact was a cluster of highly shared sequence variants. Later findings reportedly placed an Asian-associated ancestry cluster below the approximately 670-donor mean for N-insertions.

The sequenced material came from PBMCs. The TCR sequence derives from a man aged 25-40 years in good health and CMV-seropositive.

DNA for the CDR3: TGTGCCAGCAGTTTATCGCGAGGCTACGAGCAGTACTTC. This encodes CASSLSRGYEQYF. The genes are TRBV27 and TRBJ2-7; D remains ambiguous. Looked up from germline, CDR1 is MNHEY and CDR2 is SMNVEV (reference sequence). CDR3 size: 13 residues. Deletions cut 0 bases from V and 3 bases from J, with 6 bases between.